A single sample is the source of the 27 T cell receptor beta chains below, sequenced in a study of blood T cell repertoires in COVID-19. TCRdb's table, derived via immunoSEQ multiplex PCR, lists solely in-frame clones and lacks some. The sample carries around 290,000 clones, 88% recorded once. The source material was PBMCs or T cells enriched from blood (not recorded which). The receptor set was obtained from a woman aged 55 to 70 in a cohort exposed to, infected with or recovered from COVID-19 (not recorded which).

The chain uses TRBV10-3 and TRBJ2-7; possibly TRBD1 for D (6 bases). CDR1 and CDR2 from the germline V gene are ENHRY and SYGVKD. This CDR3 spans 16 amino acids. V lost 6 bases and J 3 bases, leaving 21 bases between the germline ends. CDR3 sequence reads: CAISETRDTRNYEQYF. CDR3 DNA: TGTGCCATCAGCGAGACTCGGGACACCCGAAACTACGAGCAGTACTTC.

The count of this clone is one. The chain is built from TRBV18 and TRBJ1-1; D is unresolved. This CDR3 region has 15 residues. Germline loops: CDR1 KGHSH, CDR2 LQKENI. The V gene lost 6 bases and the J gene lost 3 bases, with 17 bases spanning the gap. The CDR3 nucleotides read TGTGCCAGCTCCACTAAGGAGGGCTTAGACACTGAAGCTTTCTTT. It translates to CASSTKEGLDTEAFF.

This clone was counted only a few times. J is TRBJ1-2 and V is TRBV11-2; tentatively, D is TRBD1 (5 bases). Trimming removed 6 bases at V and 1 base at J, with 12 bases between. The CDR3 sequence is 14 residues long. Germline CDR1 SGHAT, CDR2 FQNNGV. The CDR3 reads CASRGAGGNYGYTF. In nucleotides, the CDR3 is TGTGCCAGCAGAGGGGCCGGGGGTAACTATGGCTACACCTTC.

The chain recombines TRBV27 with TRBJ2-7; D is uncertain. Germline lookup yields CDR1 MNHEY and CDR2 SMNVEV (reference sequence). The CDR3 is 13 residues long. V lost 0 bases, J lost 4 bases, and 7 bases lay in between. CDR3 in amino acids: CASSLSREYEQYF. CDR3 DNA sequence: TGTGCCAGCAGTTTATCGAGAGAATACGAGCAGTACTTC.

The chain uses TRBV7-6 and TRBJ1-1; D is perhaps TRBD1 (5 bases). Germline V gene sequence: CDR1 SGHVS, CDR2 FNYEAQ. The CDR3 is 13 amino acids. The V end lost 2 bases, the J end lost 1 base, and 5 bases lay between the germline ends. The CDR3 is CASSLTGNTEAFF. The CDR3 DNA is TGTGCCAGCAGCTTAACAGGGAACACTGAAGCTTTCTTT.

The chain uses TRBV28 and TRBJ1-3, with 9 bases lining up with TRBD1. The CDR3 extends over 16 amino acids. Germline CDR1 is MDHEN and CDR2 is SYDVKM. The J segment lost 2 bases and the V segment lost 5 bases, leaving 7 bases of the junction unmatched. The CDR3 protein is CASSAGTGKTGNTIYF. CDR3 DNA: TGTGCCAGCAGTGCCGGGACAGGGAAAACTGGAAACACCATATATTTT.

The chain recombines TRBV7-2 with TRBJ1-5; the D is unclear. Germline CDR1 and CDR2: SGHTA and FQGNSA. This CDR3 is built from 15 residues. With 1 base removed from V and 3 bases from J, the gap between germline ends came to 10 bases. The CDR3 region is CASSLETAHNQPQHF. The CDR3 region has the DNA TGTGCCAGCAGCTTAGAAACAGCCCACAATCAGCCCCAGCATTTT.

This clone turned up a few times. Other DNA variants within this sample encode the same CDR3. The rearrangement uses TRBV30 and TRBJ2-7, with 7 bases aligning to TRBD1. Trimming cost V 4 bases and J 0 bases; bases outside gene matches: 3. Germline CDR1 reads GTSNPN; CDR2 reads SVGIG (reference sequence). The CDR3 contains 13 residues. DNA of the CDR3: TGTGCCTGGAACCGGGACAGCTCCTACGAGCAGTACTTC. It codes for CAWNRDSSYEQYF.

DNA for the CDR3: TGTGCCAGCAGTGCGTTAGCGGACCCTGGGAATGAGCAGTTCTTC. Protein product: CASSALADPGNEQFF. The chain has TRBV6-4 and TRBJ2-1, with D possibly TRBD2 on 6 matching bases. This CDR3 region has 15 residues. The germline V gene has CDR1 MRHNA and CDR2 SNTAGT. V was clipped by 4 bases and J by 7 bases, with 17 bases between them.

This chain connects TRBV28 to TRBJ2-1; 7 bases map to TRBD1. The CDR3 has 16 amino acids. Trimming removed 4 bases from V and 6 bases from J; junction bases left unmatched: 12. Germline CDR1 reads MDHEN; CDR2 reads SYDVKM. The DNA for the CDR3 is TGTGCCAGCAGTTCACCCTGGGACAGCTTTGGCAATGAGCAGTTCTTC. Its translation is CASSSPWDSFGNEQFF.

The V and J genes are TRBV7-9 and TRBJ1-1; no reliable D call. The V end lost 1 base, the J end lost 7 bases, and 4 bases lay between the germline ends. Germline V CDR1 and CDR2: SEHNR, FQNEAQ (reference sequence). This CDR3 has 11 amino acids. The CDR3 loop is CASSLVGEAFF. The CDR3 bases are TGTGCCAGCAGCTTAGTCGGTGAAGCTTTCTTT.

The chain recombines TRBV11-1 with TRBJ2-3; 10 bases fit TRBD2. Germline V gene sequence: CDR1 SGHAT, CDR2 FQDESV (reference sequence). The CDR3 length is 15 residues. Trimming took 1 base from V and 3 from J; bases not matched to a gene: 1. The CDR3 spells CASSLVGLATDTQYF. The CDR3 coding sequence is TGTGCCAGCAGCTTAGTGGGACTAGCGACAGATACGCAGTATTTT.

The chain couples TRBV6-2 or TRBV6-3 to TRBJ1-5; tentative D call: TRBD1 (6 bases). V was cut by 6 bases and J by 1 base, with 10 bases left in between. CDR1 MNHEY and CDR2 SVGEGT come from the germline V gene. CDR3 length: 14 amino acids. The CDR3 protein is CASSSGQSNQPQHF. Written as DNA, the CDR3 is TGTGCCAGCAGCTCGGGACAAAGCAATCAGCCCCAGCATTTT.

The genes are TRBV6-2 or TRBV6-3 and TRBJ2-7; D is possibly TRBD2 (5 bases). Looked up from germline, CDR1 is MNHEY and CDR2 is SVGEGT. Trimming took off 4 bases at V and 0 bases at J, with 28 bases between the two ends. The CDR3 consists of 20 residues. The CDR3 loop reads CASSFPRREGRSRSSYEQYF. DNA for the CDR3: TGTGCCAGCAGTTTTCCCCGGCGAGAGGGCCGCTCCCGGAGCTCCTACGAGCAGTACTTC.

The V call is TRBV28, the J call TRBJ1-2; 8 nucleotides line up with TRBD1. After removal of 8 bases from V and 1 base from J, the junction contained 6 bases not matched to a gene. This CDR3 comprises 14 residues. In germline, CDR1 is MDHEN, CDR2 SYDVKM. The CDR3 reads CASGTGVLNYGYTF. In DNA, the CDR3 is TGTGCCAGCGGGACAGGAGTTCTTAACTATGGCTACACCTTC.

This chain links TRBV5-1 with TRBJ2-3; maybe TRBD2 (5 bases). CDR3 length: 16 residues. Germline CDR1 is SGHRS and CDR2 is YFSETQ. V was clipped by 2 bases and J by 4 bases, with 17 bases between them. As DNA, the CDR3 is TGCGCCAGCAGCTTAACGAGTAGTAGCGCGTCAGATACGCAGTATTTT. Residues: CASSLTSSSASDTQYF.

V gene TRBV3-1 (or the pseudogene TRBV3-2) combines with J gene TRBJ2-1; TRBD2 matches at 7 bases. The CDR3 totals 14 residues. Looked up from germline, CDR1 is LGHDT and CDR2 is YNNKEL (reference sequence). After removal of 1 base from V and 7 bases from J, the junction contained 4 bases not matched to a gene. The CDR3 DNA reads TGTGCCAGCAGCCAAGGGGGAGGGCCGAATGAGCAGTTCTTC. It yields the protein CASSQGGGPNEQFF.

The chain joins TRBV6-5 to TRBJ1-2, with 7 bases matching TRBD1. V was clipped by 2 bases and J by 2 bases; unmatched bases: 2. Germline CDR1 is MNHEY and CDR2 is SVGAGI. The length of the CDR3 is 14 residues. The CDR3 protein is CASSYGTANYGYTF. CDR3 bases: TGTGCCAGCAGTTACGGGACAGCGAACTATGGCTACACCTTC.

J is TRBJ2-7 and V is TRBV28; D not resolved. Looked up from germline, CDR1 is MDHEN and CDR2 is SYDVKM. The CDR3 covers 12 residues. V was pared by 10 bases and J by 6 bases, with 16 bases between. CDR3: CATSLQSREQYF. Here the CDR3 DNA reads TGTGCCACCTCCCTTCAGTCCCGCGAGCAGTACTTC. The complete variable domain, with remaining parts taken from reference TRBV28 and TRBJ2-7, reads DVKVTQSSRYLVKRTGEKVFLECVQDMDHENMFWYRQDPGLGLRLIYFSYDVKMKEKGDIPEGYSVSREKKERFSLILESASTNQTSMYLCATSLQSREQYFGPGTRLTVT.

This chain joins TRBV12-2 and TRBJ1-6. TRBV12-2 represents a pseudogene. This CDR3 is built from 18 residues. The CDR3 nucleotides are TGTGCAAGTCGCTTAGCGCGGAGGGCAGAGGGGCGAAATTCACCCCTCCACTTT. Its translation: CASRLARRAEGRNSPLHF.

This chain uses TRBV7-8 with TRBJ2-1; 7 bases are shared with TRBD1. Germline lookup yields CDR1 SGHVS and CDR2 FQNEAQ. This CDR3 has 14 amino acids. Trimming removed 5 bases from V and 6 bases from J; junction bases left unmatched: 7. The CDR3 DNA follows: TGTGCCAGCAGCGGAGAGACAGGGTTCAATGAGCAGTTCTTC. Translated: CASSGETGFNEQFF.

The chain links TRBV5-1 to TRBJ2-3; TRBD2 agrees at 8 bases. Germline CDR1 is SGHRS and CDR2 is YFSETQ. This CDR3 has 19 amino acids. Losses at the gene ends were 3 bases for V and 3 bases for J; bases not matched to a gene: 18. CDR3 loop: CASSSAKSGSPGLTDTQYF. The DNA of the CDR3 is TGCGCCAGCAGCTCCGCGAAAAGCGGGAGCCCCGGTTTAACAGATACGCAGTATTTT.

The V and J genes are TRBV28 and TRBJ1-2, with 7 bases identical to TRBD1. After removal of 5 bases from V and 5 bases from J, the junction contained 8 bases not matched to a gene. The length of the CDR3 is 14 residues. Germline V gives CDR1 MDHEN, CDR2 SYDVKM. In DNA, the CDR3 is TGTGCCAGCAGTGTCAAGGGGGCAGGGTATGGCTACACCTTC. Protein product: CASSVKGAGYGYTF.

The genes are TRBV11-2 and TRBJ2-5; TRBD2 agrees at 8 bases. V dropped 5 bases and J dropped 2; count of bases not matched to a gene: 10. This CDR3 is built from 16 residues. CDR1 and CDR2 (germline): SGHAT, FQNNGV. CDR3 DNA sequence: TGTGCCAGCAGCCGGGTAGCGGGATGGGGGCAAGAGACCCAGTACTTC. Translation: CASSRVAGWGQETQYF.

The genes are TRBV4-1 and TRBJ2-1, with 8 bases that match TRBD1. Losses at the gene ends were 0 bases for V and 0 bases for J; bases not matched to a gene: 4. Per germline, CDR1 MGHRA and CDR2 YSYEKL. The CDR3 is 17 residues long. The CDR3 DNA follows: TGCGCCAGCAGCCAAGAACCAGGGGGCTACTCCTACAATGAGCAGTTCTTC. Translation gives CASSQEPGGYSYNEQFF.

This clone showed up just a few times. This chain connects TRBV14 to TRBJ2-5; a weak D match, TRBD2 (6 bases). V was shortened by 3 bases and J by 1 base, with 24 bases between the two germline ends. The CDR3 has 19 residues. Germline V gene lookup returns CDR1 SGHDN and CDR2 FVKESK. Here the CDR3 reads CASSQTKRGSGPTQETQYF. The CDR3 region has the DNA TGTGCCAGCAGCCAGACCAAGAGAGGGAGCGGGCCGACCCAAGAGACCCAGTACTTC.

This CDR3 reads CASSYRTSGRAGYNEQFF. The CDR3 nucleotides read TGTGCCAGCAGTTACAGGACTAGCGGGAGAGCGGGTTACAATGAGCAGTTCTTC. This chain uses TRBV6-2 or TRBV6-3 with TRBJ2-1; 13 bases are a match to TRBD2. From germline, CDR1 is MNHEY and CDR2 SVGEGT. There are 18 residues in the CDR3. V shed 2 bases, J shed 4 bases, and the junction held 8 bases outside the gene matches.